Below are 20 T cell receptor beta chains sequenced from a single sample in a study of Ad26.COV2.S vaccination and SARS-CoV-2 variants. The treatment denotes: roughly 20 received Ad26.COV2.S at low or high dose, single or two shots; about 5 received placebo; per-sample allocation not given. The investigators took samples on day 63 after the first vaccine or placebo injection. TCRdb's table, derived via immunoSEQ multiplex PCR, lists solely in-frame clones and lacks some. Among about 470,000 clones listed, about 92% were seen once. The sample here was peripheral blood, taken in a trial of Ad26.COV2.S vaccine versus placebo. The receptors shown here come from a person between 18 and 65 years old who received the Ad26.COV2.S COVID-19 vaccine or a placebo.

The chain links TRBV5-1 to TRBJ2-7, with 10 bases fitting TRBD2. This CDR3 is built from 14 residues. Germline assignment: CDR1 SGHRS and CDR2 YFSETQ. V was pared by 2 bases and J by 2 bases, with 1 base of the junction left unmatched. CDR3 nucleotide sequence: TGCGCCAGCAGCTTAGCGGGGGGGACCTACGAGCAGTACTTC. Its translation is CASSLAGGTYEQYF.

The chain carries TRBV18 and TRBJ2-7; D not resolved. V was cut by 4 bases and J by 4 bases, with 23 bases left in between. The germline V gene has CDR1 KGHSH and CDR2 LQKENI. The CDR3 covers 17 residues. The chain's CDR3 is CASSRLGKTSSIYEQYF. In nucleotides, the CDR3 is TGTGCCAGCTCACGGTTGGGTAAGACATCGTCGATTTACGAGCAGTACTTC.

This rearrangement joins TRBV6-5 to TRBJ2-7; 12 positions agree with TRBD2. Germline V gene lookup returns CDR1 MNHEY and CDR2 SVGAGI. The CDR3 loop spans 15 amino acids. The V gene end was trimmed by 6 bases and the J gene end by 3 bases; junction bases not matched to a gene: 6. CDR3 sequence (DNA): TGTGCCAGCAGCTCGCTAGCGGGAGGGAGCTACGAGCAGTACTTC. Its protein is CASSSLAGGSYEQYF.

The CDR3 is CASSLLGELTASPLHF. CDR3 coding DNA: TGTGCCAGCAGCTTACTGGGGGAGCTAACGGCCTCACCCCTCCACTTT. The rearrangement links TRBV7-2 to TRBJ1-6; a possible D gene is TRBD1 (5 bases). The CDR3 has 16 amino acids. Germline-derived CDR1 and CDR2 are SGHTA and FQGNSA. Deletions cut 2 bases from V and 10 bases from J, with 18 bases between.

This clone is a singleton in its sample. The chain is built from TRBV27 and TRBJ1-3; D perhaps matches TRBD1 (5 bases). This CDR3 region has 15 residues. V lost 7 bases and J lost 0, with 13 bases in between. In germline, CDR1 is MNHEY, CDR2 SMNVEV (reference sequence). CDR3 region: CASKRDPSSGNTIYF. CDR3 DNA sequence: TGTGCCAGCAAAAGGGACCCGAGCTCTGGAAACACCATATATTTT.

This clone was seen once. The chain has TRBV7-2 and TRBJ1-3; D uncertain. Per germline, CDR1 SGHTA and CDR2 FQGNSA. The CDR3 sequence is 14 residues long. Deletions cut 4 bases from V and 7 bases from J, with 14 bases between. The CDR3 DNA reads as TGTGCCAGCAGCTGGGTGGGAGGGCGGAACACCATATATTTT. Translated, it gives CASSWVGGRNTIYF.

A remark on this clone: Other DNA sequences in the same sample also yield this CDR3. This sequence joins TRBV27 and TRBJ1-2, with D perhaps TRBD1 (5 bases). V was cut by 3 bases and J by 4 bases, with 12 bases left in between. The CDR3 loop spans 14 amino acids. Looked up from germline, CDR1 is MNHEY and CDR2 is SMNVEV (reference sequence). The CDR3 DNA sequence: TGTGCCAGCAGTTTGTCCAGGGTTGGCTATGGCTACACCTTC. Residues: CASSLSRVGYGYTF.

The V call is TRBV7-6, the J call TRBJ2-5; possible D gene TRBD1, 6 bases. The CDR3 has 13 residues. Germline V gene sequence: CDR1 SGHVS, CDR2 FNYEAQ. Trimming took 4 bases from V and 4 from J, leaving 10 bases between them. CDR3 coding DNA: TGTGCCAGCAGCTCACAGGGTCGAGAGACCCAGTACTTC. Encoded protein: CASSSQGRETQYF.

This chain links TRBV6-2 or TRBV6-3 with TRBJ1-1; weak D call: TRBD1 (5 bases). The CDR3 extends over 13 amino acids. The germline gives CDR1 MNHEY, CDR2 SVGEGT. Trimming shortened V by 8 bases and J by 1 base, and 11 bases separated the two germline ends. CDR3 region: CASGPGGNTEAFF. CDR3 DNA: TGTGCCAGCGGCCCTGGGGGGAACACTGAAGCTTTCTTT.

CDR3 sequence reads: CASSFGADTQYF. For the CDR3, the DNA is TGTGCCAGCAGCTTCGGTGCAGATACGCAGTATTTT. The rearrangement links TRBV11-2 to TRBJ2-3; no clear D. The length of the CDR3 is 12 residues. Trimming pared 3 bases from V and 4 bases from J, leaving 5 bases between. Germline CDR1 SGHAT, CDR2 FQNNGV.

This clone has a single count. V gene TRBV7-8 combines with J gene TRBJ2-3, with 9 bases lining up with TRBD2. Germline CDR1 reads SGHVS; CDR2 reads FQNEAQ. Trimming took 5 bases from V and 1 from J; bases not matched to a gene: 7. The CDR3 is 16 residues long. CDR3 residues: CASSLQAGGGTDTQYF. The CDR3, as DNA: TGTGCCAGCAGCCTCCAAGCGGGAGGCGGCACAGATACGCAGTATTTT.

This chain links TRBV6-5 with TRBJ1-1; 11 positions match TRBD1. Germline CDR1 MNHEY, CDR2 SVGAGI. Trimming removed 0 bases from V and 6 bases from J; junction bases left unmatched: 0. This CDR3 comprises 14 residues. The DNA of the CDR3 is TGTGCCAGCAGTTACTCGGGACAGGGGGCTGAAGCTTTCTTT. It encodes CASSYSGQGAEAFF.

This sequence joins TRBV7-8 and TRBJ2-7; D is unresolved. The length of the CDR3 is 15 residues. The V gene's germline CDR1 is SGHVS and CDR2 FQNEAQ. The V and J ends lost 4 bases and 3 bases respectively, with 16 bases between them. The CDR3 sequence is CASSSGRANYYEQYF. DNA for the CDR3: TGTGCCAGCAGCTCCGGACGGGCGAACTACTACGAGCAGTACTTC.

The chain carries TRBV11-2 and TRBJ1-5; D remains ambiguous. CDR1 and CDR2 from the germline V gene are SGHAT and FQNNGV. V was pared by 5 bases and J by 3 bases, with 11 bases between. The CDR3 covers 14 residues. The CDR3 coding sequence is TGTGCCAGCAGCCCAGGACTGATCAATCAGCCCCAGCATTTT. This codes for CASSPGLINQPQHF.

This chain links TRBV28 with TRBJ2-7; no reliable D call. V shed 4 bases and J shed 0 bases, with 7 bases lying between them. Germline V gene sequence: CDR1 MDHEN, CDR2 SYDVKM. The CDR3 has 13 residues. The CDR3 sequence: CASSWPSSYEQYF. DNA for the CDR3: TGTGCCAGCAGTTGGCCAAGCTCCTACGAGCAGTACTTC.

The rearrangement joins TRBV19 to TRBJ2-5; tentatively, D is TRBD1 (5 bases). Germline CDR1 reads LNHDA; CDR2 reads SQIVND (reference sequence). The CDR3 consists of 14 residues. V lost 3 bases and J 5 bases, leaving 13 bases between the germline ends. The CDR3 loop reads CASSIRGLGETQYF. The CDR3 DNA reads as TGTGCCAGTAGTATTAGGGGTCTCGGGGAGACCCAGTACTTC. Full variable domain (outside the CDR3, taken from reference TRBV19 and TRBJ2-5): DGGITQSPKYLFRKEGQNVTLSCEQNLNHDAMYWYRQDPGQGLRLIYYSQIVNDFQKGDIAEGYSVSREKKESFPLTVTSAQKNPTAFYLCASSIRGLGETQYFGPGTRLLVL.

This rearrangement joins TRBV5-6 to TRBJ1-5; possible D gene TRBD1, 5 bases. Germline V gives CDR1 SGHDT, CDR2 YYEEEE. The CDR3 is 15 residues long. V lost 2 bases to trimming and J lost 3 bases, with 12 bases between them. The CDR3 loop is CASSFGRAPNQPQHF. The CDR3 region has the DNA TGTGCCAGCAGCTTCGGCAGGGCACCCAATCAGCCCCAGCATTTT. Based on the CDR3 plus reference TRBV5-6 and TRBJ1-5, the full variable domain is DAGVTQSPTHLIKTRGQQVTLRCSPKSGHDTVSWYQQALGQGPQFIFQYYEEEERQRGNFPDRFSGHQFPNYSSELNVNALLLGDSALYLCASSFGRAPNQPQHFGDGTRLSIL.

This sequence joins TRBV5-4 and TRBJ2-2; D assignment may be TRBD1 or TRBD2 (6 bases each). The V end lost 0 bases, the J end lost 6 bases, and 15 bases lay between the germline ends. The CDR3 length is 16 residues. Germline-derived CDR1 and CDR2 are SGHNT and YYREEE (reference sequence). CDR3 bases: TGTGCCAGCAGCTTGGAAAACAGGGAGGAGGCCGGGGAGCTGTTTTTT. Translating it yields CASSLENREEAGELFF.

This CDR3 is CAWSLGAVGNTIYF. CDR3 sequence (DNA): TGTGCCTGGAGCCTGGGGGCAGTTGGAAACACCATATATTTT. This rearrangement joins TRBV30 to TRBJ1-3; perhaps TRBD1 as D (6 bases). The CDR3 is 14 residues long. Trimming took off 3 bases at V and 3 bases at J, with 12 bases between the two ends. Germline V gene sequence: CDR1 GTSNPN, CDR2 SVGIG (reference sequence). The whole variable domain, filled in from reference TRBV30 and TRBJ1-3, reads SQTIHQWPATLVQPVGSPLSLECTVEGTSNPNLYWYRQAAGRGLQLLFYSVGIGQISSEVPQNLSASRPQDRQFILSSKKLLLSDSGFYLCAWSLGAVGNTIYFGEGSWLTVV.

This clone was seen only a few times. The chain links TRBV19 to TRBJ1-5; D remains ambiguous. Germline V lookup: CDR1 LNHDA, CDR2 SQIVND (reference sequence). V was trimmed by 1 base and J by 4 bases, leaving 14 bases between them. The CDR3 contains 16 residues. CDR3: CASSIGNTEMNQPQHF. CDR3 nucleotide sequence: TGTGCCAGTAGTATAGGTAACACGGAAATGAATCAGCCCCAGCATTTT.